This TCR beta chain was sequenced for a study of Graves' ophthalmopathy and Graves' hyperthyroidism. The authors amplified TCR beta CDR3 regions, and they did so from RNA transcripts for repertoire sequencing. In the first round, RT-PCR was carried out with HTBI primers, and a multiplex PCR formed the second round. TCRdb itself ran the multiplex PCR reads through MiXCR, one entry per CDR3 protein. Found here are some 410,000 distinct CDR3 sequences, approximately 21% of them singletons; the top ten hold 2.5% to 3.5%. This clonotype was observed at least ten times. The CDR3 is 17 residues long. Germline lookup yields CDR1 MDHEN and CDR2 SYDVKM. With 7 bases clipped from V and 1 base from J, the junction kept 15 bases outside the gene matches.

This TCR was sampled from a woman younger than 35 with stable Graves' hyperthyroidism. The sequenced sample was peripheral blood. The rearrangement joins TRBV28 to TRBJ1-1, with 7 bases aligning to TRBD1. The CDR3, as DNA: TGTGCCAGCATATCCAGCCTGGGGACAGCCCAGAACACTGAAGCTTTCTTT. Translating gives CASISSLGTAQNTEAFF.